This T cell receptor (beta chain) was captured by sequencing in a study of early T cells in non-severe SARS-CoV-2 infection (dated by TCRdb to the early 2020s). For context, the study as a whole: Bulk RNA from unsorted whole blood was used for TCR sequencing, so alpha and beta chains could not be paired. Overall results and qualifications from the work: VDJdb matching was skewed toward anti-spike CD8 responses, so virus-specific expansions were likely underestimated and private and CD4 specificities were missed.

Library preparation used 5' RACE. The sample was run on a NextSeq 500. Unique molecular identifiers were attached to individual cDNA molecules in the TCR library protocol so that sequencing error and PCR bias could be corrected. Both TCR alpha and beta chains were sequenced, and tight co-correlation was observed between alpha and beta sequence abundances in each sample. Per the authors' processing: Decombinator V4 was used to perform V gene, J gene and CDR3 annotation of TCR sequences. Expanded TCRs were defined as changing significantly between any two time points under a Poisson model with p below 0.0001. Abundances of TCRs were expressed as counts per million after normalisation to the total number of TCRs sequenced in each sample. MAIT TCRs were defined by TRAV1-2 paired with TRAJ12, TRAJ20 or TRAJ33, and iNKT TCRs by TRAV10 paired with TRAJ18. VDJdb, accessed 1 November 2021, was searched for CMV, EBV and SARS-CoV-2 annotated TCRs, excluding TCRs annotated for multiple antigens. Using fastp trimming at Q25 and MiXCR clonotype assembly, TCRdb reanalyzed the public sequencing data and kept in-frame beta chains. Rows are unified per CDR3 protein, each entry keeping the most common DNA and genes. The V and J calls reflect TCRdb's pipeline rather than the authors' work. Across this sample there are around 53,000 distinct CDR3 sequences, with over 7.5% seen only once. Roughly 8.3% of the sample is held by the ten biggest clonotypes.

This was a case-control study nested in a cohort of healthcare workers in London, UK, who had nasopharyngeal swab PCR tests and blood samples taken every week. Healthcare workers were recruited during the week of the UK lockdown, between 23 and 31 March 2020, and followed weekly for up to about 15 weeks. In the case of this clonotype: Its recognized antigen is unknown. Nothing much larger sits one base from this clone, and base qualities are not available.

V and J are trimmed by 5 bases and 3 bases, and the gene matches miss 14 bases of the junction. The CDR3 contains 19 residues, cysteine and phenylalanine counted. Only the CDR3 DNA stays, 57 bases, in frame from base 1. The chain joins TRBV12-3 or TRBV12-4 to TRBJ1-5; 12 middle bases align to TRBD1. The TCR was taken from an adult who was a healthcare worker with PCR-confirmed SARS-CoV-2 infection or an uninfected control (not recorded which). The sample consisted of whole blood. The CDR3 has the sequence CASSPSPGQGAYYNQPQHF. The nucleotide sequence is TGTGCCAGCAGTCCGTCCCCGGGACAGGGGGCGTATTACAATCAGCCCCAGCATTTT.